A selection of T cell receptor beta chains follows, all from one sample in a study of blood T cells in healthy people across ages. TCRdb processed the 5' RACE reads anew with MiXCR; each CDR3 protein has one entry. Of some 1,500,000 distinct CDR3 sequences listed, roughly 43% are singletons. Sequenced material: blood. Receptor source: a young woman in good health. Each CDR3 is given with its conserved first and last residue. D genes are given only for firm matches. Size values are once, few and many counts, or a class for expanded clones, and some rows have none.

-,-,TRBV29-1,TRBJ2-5,CSVPSRARRETQYF,TGCAGCGTTCCATCGAGAGCGCGCCGGGAGACCCAGTACTTC
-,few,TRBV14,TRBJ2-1,CASSQAIRGRPYNEQFF,TGTGCCAGCAGCCAAGCAATAAGAGGGAGACCCTACAATGAGCAGTTCTTC
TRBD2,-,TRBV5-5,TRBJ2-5,CASSAAGVETQYF,TGTGCCAGCAGCGCAGCGGGAGTGGAGACCCAGTACTTC
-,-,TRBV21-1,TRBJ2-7,CAGSKAGQGRAYEQYF,TGTGCCGGCAGCAAAGCTGGTCAGGGCAGGGCCTACGAGCAGTACTTC
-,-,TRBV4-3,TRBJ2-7,CASSRDRKGGEQYF,TGCGCCAGCAGCCGTGACAGGAAAGGTGGTGAGCAGTACTTC
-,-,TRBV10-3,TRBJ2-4,CATGPGENIQYF,TGTGCCACCGGGCCAGGGGAAAACATTCAGTACTTC
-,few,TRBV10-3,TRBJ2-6,CAIRRFIRVLGANVLTF,TGTGCCATCAGAAGATTTATTAGGGTCTTGGGGGCCAACGTCCTGACTTTC
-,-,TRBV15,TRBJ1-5,CATSREVGYTHPQHF,TGTGCCACCAGCAGAGAGGTGGGGTACACACATCCCCAGCATTTT
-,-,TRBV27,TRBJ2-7,CASSLSGGALETLYF,TGTGCCAGCAGTTTATCGGGGGGGGCCCTCGAGACCCTGTACTTC
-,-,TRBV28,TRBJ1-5,CASSNHQPQHF,TGTGCCAGCAGCAACCACCAGCCCCAGCATTTT
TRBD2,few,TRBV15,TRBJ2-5,CATSRDPRFGGGSQTQYF,TGTGCCACCAGCAGAGATCCCCGATTCGGCGGGGGGAGTCAGACCCAGTACTTC
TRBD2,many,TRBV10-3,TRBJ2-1,CANAGEGHEQFF,TGTGCCAACGCGGGGGAGGGGCATGAGCAGTTCTTC
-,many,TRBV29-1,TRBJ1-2,CSVEANLNGYTF,TGCAGCGTCGAAGCGAACTTAAATGGCTACACCTTC
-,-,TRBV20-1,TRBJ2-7,CSARDSPTSLYEQYF,TGCAGTGCTAGAGATTCTCCGACTAGTCTCTACGAGCAGTACTTC
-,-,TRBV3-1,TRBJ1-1,CASSHSSRGVRPEAFF,TGTGCCAGCAGCCATTCAAGCAGGGGAGTGAGGCCTGAAGCTTTCTTT
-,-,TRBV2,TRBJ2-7,CASSDPNLSEQYF,TGTGCCAGCAGTGACCCTAATCTGAGCGAGCAGTACTTC
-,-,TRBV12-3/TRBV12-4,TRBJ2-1,CASSADQTGSSYNEQFF,TGTGCCAGCAGTGCAGACCAAACAGGGAGCTCCTACAATGAGCAGTTCTTC
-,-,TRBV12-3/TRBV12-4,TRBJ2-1,CASSPGPPSLHEQFF,TGTGCCAGCAGTCCGGGACCCCCGTCGTTGCATGAGCAGTTCTTC
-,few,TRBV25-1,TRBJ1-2,CASSDYSYYGYTF,TGTGCCAGCAGTGATTATTCTTACTATGGCTACACCTTC
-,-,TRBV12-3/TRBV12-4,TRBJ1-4,CASRLTGFAEKLFF,TGTGCCAGCAGGCTAACGGGCTTCGCTGAAAAACTGTTTTTT